The 10 T cell receptor beta chains below all came from one sample that was sequenced in a study of graft-versus-host responses after intestinal transplantation. The data were produced by immunoSEQ multiplex PCR, yet TCRdb's version contains in-frame clones alone and is incomplete. This table has under 75,000 clones, 90% appearing once. No antigen has been assigned to these receptors. Sequences were derived from unstimulated CD8+ T cells sorted from spleen or lymph node cells, sampled before transplant. These receptors came from a human donor who was the organ donor for an intestinal transplant.

The chain combines TRBV25-1 with TRBJ1-5; perhaps TRBD1 as D (6 bases). This CDR3 spans 14 amino acids. V was shortened by 2 bases and J by 6 bases, with 11 bases between the two germline ends. The germline V gene has CDR1 MGHDK and CDR2 SYGVNS. Here the CDR3 DNA reads TGTGCCAGCAGTGAAGTTGGGGGCGGTCAGCCCCAGCATTTT. It is translated as CASSEVGGGQPQHF.

J is TRBJ2-4 and V is TRBV27; possibly TRBD1 for D (6 bases). V was shortened by 0 bases and J by 6 bases, with 12 bases between the two germline ends. Germline CDR1 is MNHEY and CDR2 is SMNVEV (reference sequence). CDR3 length equals 15 residues. The CDR3 region has the DNA TGTGCCAGCAGTTTATCGATAGCAGGGGCAAACATTCAGTACTTC. As protein: CASSLSIAGANIQYF.

This chain connects TRBV2 to TRBJ2-5; 13 bases match TRBD2. Germline lookup yields CDR1 SNHLY and CDR2 FYNNEI. J gave up 2 bases and V 4 bases, and 4 bases lay outside the gene matches. The CDR3 runs 16 residues. CDR3 DNA sequence: TGTGCCAGCAGTGCCCCACTAGCGGGGGGGCAAGAGACCCAGTACTTC. It is translated as CASSAPLAGGQETQYF.

The J gene is TRBJ1-2, the V gene TRBV5-1; 9 bases are shared with TRBD1. With 3 bases clipped from V and 8 bases from J, the junction kept 11 bases outside the gene matches. CDR1 and CDR2 from the germline V gene are SGHRS and YFSETQ. The CDR3 loop spans 15 amino acids. The CDR3 protein is CASSSDPGQGVGYTF. Here the CDR3 DNA reads TGCGCCAGCAGCTCGGATCCGGGACAGGGTGTAGGCTACACCTTC.

V and J are TRBV6-1 and TRBJ1-1; 9 positions agree with TRBD1. The germline V gene has CDR1 MNHNS and CDR2 SASEGT. The CDR3 extends over 13 amino acids. The V gene end was trimmed by 4 bases and the J gene end by 10 bases; junction bases not matched to a gene: 7. CDR3 nucleotide sequence: TGTGCCAGCAGTGTGACAGGGGGTGTGGGAGCTTTCTTT. Translated, it gives CASSVTGGVGAFF.

The V gene is TRBV7-6, the J gene TRBJ2-5, with D perhaps matching TRBD1 (5 bases). This CDR3 has 16 residues. With 1 base removed from V and 4 bases from J, the gap between germline ends came to 16 bases. CDR1 and CDR2 from the germline V gene are SGHVS and FNYEAQ. The CDR3 loop is CASSLDVVSRAETQYF. The CDR3 DNA reads as TGTGCCAGCAGCTTAGATGTGGTTAGCAGGGCAGAGACCCAGTACTTC.

The chain joins TRBV2 to TRBJ1-2; D is uncertain. V was pared by 7 bases and J by 3 bases, with 12 bases between. CDR3 size: 13 residues. Germline V gives CDR1 SNHLY, CDR2 FYNNEI. The CDR3 protein is CASNGGAYYGYTF. The CDR3 region has the DNA TGTGCCAGCAACGGCGGAGCTTACTATGGCTACACCTTC.

The chain links TRBV21-1 to TRBJ2-3; TRBD1 reflects the table's D call only, with no check against the DNA. TRBV21-1 has pseudogene status. The CDR3 extends over 13 amino acids. This CDR3 reads CASSKRTGYTQYF. The CDR3 region has the DNA TGTGCCAGCAGCAAAAGGACAGGGTATACGCAGTATTTT.

J is TRBJ1-4 and V is TRBV28; D unclear. Looked up from germline, CDR1 is MDHEN and CDR2 is SYDVKM. The CDR3 spans 16 residues. Trimming pared 2 bases from V and 0 bases from J, leaving 10 bases between. The CDR3 nucleotides read TGTGCCAGCAGTTTACTCCAGGATGCAACTAATGAAAAACTGTTTTTT. Protein: CASSLLQDATNEKLFF.

The gene calls are TRBV28 and TRBJ1-2; D unresolved. CDR1 and CDR2 from the germline V gene are MDHEN and SYDVKM. V gave up 6 bases and J gave up 2 bases, with 19 bases separating them. This CDR3 contains 16 residues. CDR3 loop: CASRLSPGSINYGYTF. CDR3 DNA sequence: TGTGCCAGCAGACTATCGCCCGGGTCTATCAACTATGGCTACACCTTC.